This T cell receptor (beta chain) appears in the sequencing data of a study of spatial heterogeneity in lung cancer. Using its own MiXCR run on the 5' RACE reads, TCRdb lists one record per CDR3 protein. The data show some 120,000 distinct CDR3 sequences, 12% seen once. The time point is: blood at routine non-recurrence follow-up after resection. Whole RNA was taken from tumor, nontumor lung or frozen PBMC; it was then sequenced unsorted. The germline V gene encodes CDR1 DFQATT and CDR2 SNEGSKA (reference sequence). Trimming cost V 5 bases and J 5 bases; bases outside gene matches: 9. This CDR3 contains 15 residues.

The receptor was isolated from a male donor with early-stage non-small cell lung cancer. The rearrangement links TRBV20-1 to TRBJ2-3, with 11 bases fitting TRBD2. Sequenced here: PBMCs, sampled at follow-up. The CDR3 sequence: CSAEHSGGAKDTQYF. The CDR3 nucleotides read TGCAGTGCTGAGCATAGCGGGGGGGCAAAAGATACGCAGTATTTT.